This T cell receptor beta chain was retrieved from a study of T cell responses to AZD1222 COVID-19 vaccine. Here immunoSEQ multiplex PCR was the method, and the copy in TCRdb shows in-frame clones only, minus some. Here the sample spans around 150,000 clones, approximately 92% being singletons. V lost 6 bases and J lost 7; bases outside the gene matches: 13. The CDR3 is 14 amino acids. Germline V gene sequence: CDR1 SQVTM, CDR2 ANQGSEA. A word on this clone: Its cognate antigen is unknown.

Study-level results: Among vaccine-associated CD4 TCRs, coverage spanned spike, with dominance at 160-218 and 743-854.

The sequence came from an adult who received the AZD1222 COVID-19 vaccine. The starting material was peripheral blood, obtained 28 days after the second AZD1222 dose. V usage is TRBV29-1 and J usage is TRBJ1-2; TRBD1 matches at 8 bases. CDR3 amino acids: CSVPVQGDEGGYTF. In DNA form, the CDR3 reads TGCAGCGTCCCAGTACAGGGGGACGAAGGTGGCTACACCTTC.